This T cell receptor (beta chain) was recovered during a study of cytomegalovirus exposure and HLA in healthy donors. Study results and limitations: It was approximately 150 TCR beta chains that were listed as cytomegalovirus-associated. Some V segments could not be told apart, so they were left out, TRBV6-2 and TRBV6-3 among them. TCR beta V- and J-gene trimming, according to a later analysis, was linked to a missense DCLRE1C variant.

This clone was recorded a few times. The antigen is not known. The V end was cut by 0 bases, the J end by 6 bases, with 18 bases between. Looked up from germline, CDR1 is LGHNA and CDR2 is YSLEER. The CDR3 loop spans 16 amino acids. This PCR relied on a set of 60 Vbeta primers and 13 Jbeta primers. Sequencing used immunoSEQ multiplex PCR; TCRdb keeps in-frame clones, though not all of them. In the table there are over 85,000 clones, roughly 8.2% of which are singletons. This clonotype was sampled from a man aged 45 to 65 in good health and CMV-seronegative. The chain combines TRBV4-3 with TRBJ2-7, with D maybe TRBD1 (7 bases). The sequencing input was PBMCs. The CDR3 DNA sequence: TGCGCCAGCAGCCAAGAGCATGCGGGACAGTACTCCGAGCAGTACTTC. Translation gives CASSQEHAGQYSEQYF.